These T cell receptor beta chains were read from a single sample in a study of T-cell reconstitution after alpha-beta-depleted transplantation in children. Each CDR3 protein gets one entry after TCRdb re-called the PCR reads with MiXCR. The sample has approximately 800,000 distinct CDR3 sequences; around 17% are singletons. The sample consisted of PBMCs, mostly from graft donor cells, taken 360 days after TCRalphabeta/CD19-depleted stem cell transplant. The receptors originated from a male patient aged 5 to 17 who had a stem cell transplant for acute lymphoblastic leukemia, so the T cells may come from the graft donor. Both conserved end residues are part of each CDR3. The order of the fields is clone size, D gene, V gene, J gene, CDR3 DNA, CDR3 protein. D genes are given only for firm matches. Some rows have no size entry. The others give once, few or many, or a class for an expanded clone.

>many|-|TRBV24-1|TRBJ1-2
TGTGCCACCAGTAACCCAACAGCCCTCAGCTACTATGGCTACACCTTC
CATSNPTALSYYGYTF
>few|-|TRBV12-3/TRBV12-4|TRBJ2-3
TGTGCCAGCAGTTTAGCGCGGGCAGGGACCACAGATACGCAGTATTTT
CASSLARAGTTDTQYF
>few|-|TRBV27|TRBJ2-1
TGTGCCAGCAGACCCAGACTGGCGGTCTCCTACAATGAGCAGTTCTTC
CASRPRLAVSYNEQFF
>many|TRBD2|TRBV27|TRBJ2-1
TGTGCCAGCACCTGGAGCGGGAGAGGTAATGAGCAGTTCTTC
CASTWSGRGNEQFF
>few|TRBD1|TRBV7-8|TRBJ1-1
TGTGCCAGCAGCTTACGACAGGGCTCCCCCACTGAAGCTTTCTTT
CASSLRQGSPTEAFF
>few|-|TRBV4-1|TRBJ2-3
TGCGCCAGCAGCCAAGTAATATTAGGGCTCACAGATACGCAGTATTTT
CASSQVILGLTDTQYF
>-|TRBD1|TRBV9|TRBJ1-1
TGTGCCAGCAGTGGGGACAGGGGGACTGAAGCTTTCTTT
CASSGDRGTEAFF
>many|-|TRBV15|TRBJ2-7
TGTGCCACCAGCAGAGTGGACAGCTACGAGCAGTACTTC
CATSRVDSYEQYF
>-|-|TRBV5-1|TRBJ2-5
TGCGCCAGCAGCTTGGGACAATTAAGAGATACCCAGTACTTC
CASSLGQLRDTQYF
>-|-|TRBV13|TRBJ2-6
TGTGCCTGGGGGAGGGGGCTTGGGGCCAACGTCCTGACTTTC
CAWGRGLGANVLTF
>-|-|TRBV10-1|TRBJ2-2
TGCGCCAGCAGTGATACAGGGAACGGGAACACCGGGGAGCTGTTTTTT
CASSDTGNGNTGELFF
>-|TRBD1|TRBV7-2|TRBJ1-2
TGTGCCAGCAGCTCTACAGGAGGGGACAGGGCGGCTGGCTACACCTTC
CASSSTGGDRAAGYTF
>few|-|TRBV12-3/TRBV12-4|TRBJ2-1
TGTGCCAGCATCTCCCGGGTCCTGAGGAATGAGCAGTTCTTC
CASISRVLRNEQFF
>few|-|TRBV29-1|TRBJ2-3
TGCAGCGTTGAATCTCGAGGAGTGTTAGATACGCAGTATTTT
CSVESRGVLDTQYF
>few|-|TRBV4-2|TRBJ1-1
TGTGCCAGCAGCCACCTGGACAGATCTGAAGCTTTCTTT
CASSHLDRSEAFF
>once|-|TRBV3-1|TRBJ2-1
TGTGCCAGCAGCCAAGACCACACCAGCGGAGACAATGAGCAGTTGTTC
CASSQDHTSGDNEQLF
>few|TRBD1|TRBV29-1|TRBJ1-1
TGCAGCGTTGACAGGGGGCAGGGGAACACTGAAGCTTTCTTT
CSVDRGQGNTEAFF
>-|-|TRBV20-1|TRBJ2-7
TGCAGTGCTAGAGACATCGGGTCCGAGCAGTACTTC
CSARDIGSEQYF
>many|-|TRBV5-1|TRBJ2-3
TGTGCCAGCAGCCTCGGGACTGGCACAGATACGCAGTATTTT
CASSLGTGTDTQYF